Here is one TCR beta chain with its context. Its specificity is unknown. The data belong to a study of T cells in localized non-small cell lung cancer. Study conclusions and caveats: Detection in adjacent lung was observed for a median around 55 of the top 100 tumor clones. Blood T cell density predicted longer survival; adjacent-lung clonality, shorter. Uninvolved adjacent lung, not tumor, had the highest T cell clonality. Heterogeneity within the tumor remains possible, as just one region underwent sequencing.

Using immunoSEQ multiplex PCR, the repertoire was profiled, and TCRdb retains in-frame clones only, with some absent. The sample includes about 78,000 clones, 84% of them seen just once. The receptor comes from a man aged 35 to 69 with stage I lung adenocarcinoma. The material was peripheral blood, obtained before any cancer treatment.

As DNA, the CDR3 is TGTGCCAGCAGTTATCGGACTAGCGGGAGATACAATGAGCAGTTCTTC. Its translation: CASSYRTSGRYNEQFF. V is TRBV27 and J is TRBJ2-1; 13 bases map to TRBD2. The CDR3 spans 16 residues. The germline CDR1 and CDR2 sequences are MNHEY and SMNVEV (reference sequence). Trimming at V came to 4 bases and at J to 4 bases, leaving 4 bases not matched to a gene.